This T cell receptor (beta chain) stems from a study of blood T cell repertoires in COVID-19. Only in-frame clones appear in the TCRdb table, and some are missing; sequencing was by immunoSEQ multiplex PCR. The sample carries 150,000 to 180,000 clones, 70% to 85% recorded once. Trimming at V came to 3 bases and at J to 2 bases, leaving 11 bases not matched to a gene. The V gene's germline CDR1 is LGHNT and CDR2 FRNRAP. This CDR3 contains 20 residues. The V gene is TRBV12-5, the J gene TRBJ2-2; 14 bases agree with TRBD2. The TCR originated in a man aged 55-75 years with COVID-19, enrolled during active disease. Sequencing was done on a sample of peripheral blood. CDR3 region: CASGFRTGLAGVPNTGELFF. The CDR3 DNA reads as TGTGCTAGTGGTTTTCGGACGGGACTAGCGGGAGTACCTAACACCGGGGAGCTGTTTTTT.